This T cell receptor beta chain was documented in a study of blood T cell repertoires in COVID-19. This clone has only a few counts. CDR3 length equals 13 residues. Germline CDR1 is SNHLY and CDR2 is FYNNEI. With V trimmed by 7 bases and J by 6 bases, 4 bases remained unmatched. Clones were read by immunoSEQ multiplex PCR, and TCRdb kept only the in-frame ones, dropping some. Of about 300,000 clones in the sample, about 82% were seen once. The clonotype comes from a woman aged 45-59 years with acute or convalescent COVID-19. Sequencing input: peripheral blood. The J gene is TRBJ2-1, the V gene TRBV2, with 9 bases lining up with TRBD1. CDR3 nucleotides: TGTGCCAGCACCAAGGACAGGGGCAATGAGCAGTTCTTC. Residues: CASTKDRGNEQFF.